This TCR beta chain was recorded in a study of vaccination and CD4 T cells after COVID-19. Once obtained from cultured CD4+ T cells, the DNA was sequenced using the Oncomine TCR Beta short-read assay. DNA came from CD4+ T cells after culture. TCRdb reanalysed the PCR reads using MiXCR and keeps one entry per CDR3 protein. The sample has around 8,000 distinct CDR3 sequences, over 25% seen once; the top ten hold roughly 12%. This clonotype was observed a few times. Its antigen is undetermined. The CDR3 has 16 amino acids. The germline V gene has CDR1 KGHDR and CDR2 SFDVKD. After removal of 5 bases from V and 4 bases from J, the junction contained 9 bases not matched to a gene. The sample's treatment: approximately 10-day PBMC culture with coronavirus spike peptide pools or control peptides (ViraFEST assay). Harvesting of the unexposed donor's CD4+ T cells predated the COVID-19 pandemic (2011-2018).

This receptor was identified in a human donor in good health. Material: CD4+ T cells from blood, cultured in vitro. The J gene is TRBJ2-1, the V gene TRBV24-1, with TRBD2 matching 8 bases. The CDR3 DNA reads as TGTGCCACCAGTGCCCGCGGGAGGACCCGTTACAATGAGCAGTTCTTC. It translates to CATSARGRTRYNEQFF.